This section outlines one T cell receptor beta chain sequence together with its context. Its target is unknown. This entry belongs to a study of cytomegalovirus exposure and HLA in healthy donors. Study-level findings and limits: Among CMV-associated TCR beta chains, most appeared HLA-restricted in a later analysis.

With 60 Vbeta and 13 Jbeta primers, the PCR was carried out. Only in-frame clones appear in the TCRdb table, and some are missing; sequencing was by immunoSEQ multiplex PCR. There are about 180,000 clones in the sample; over 80% occur only once, and approximately 1.5% lies in the top ten. Sequencing input: PBMCs. The clonotype was recovered from a man aged 35 to 55 in good health and CMV-seronegative.

Here the CDR3 reads CASSGQGAYEQYF. For the CDR3, the DNA is TGTGCCAGCAGCGGACAGGGAGCCTACGAGCAGTACTTC. This chain connects TRBV5-5 to TRBJ2-7; 8 bases line up with TRBD1. The CDR3 contains 13 residues. The germline CDR1 and CDR2 sequences are SGHKS and YYEKEE (reference sequence). Germline trimming cut 4 bases from V and 2 bases from J; bases unmatched to any gene: 2. Together with reference TRBV5-5 and TRBJ2-7, the CDR3 gives the full variable domain: DAGVTQSPTHLIKTRGQQVTLRCSPISGHKSVSWYQQVLGQGPQFIFQYYEKEERGRGNFPDRFSARQFPNYSSELNVNALLLGDSALYLCASSGQGAYEQYFGPGTRLTVT.